These T cell receptor beta chains were read from a single sample in a study of cytomegalovirus exposure and HLA in healthy donors. Libraries were prepared by immunoSEQ multiplex PCR; TCRdb keeps only in-frame clonotypes and omits some of them. The sample holds 100,000 or so clones, about two thirds seen once. Sequencing was carried out using PBMCs. The receptors were sampled from a woman between 25 and 40 years old in good health and CMV-seropositive. Both conserved end residues are part of each CDR3. Each record gives: V gene, D gene, clone size, J gene, CDR3 protein, CDR3 DNA. A D gene is named only where the DNA matches it firmly. Only some rows state a clone size, as once, few, many or a class for expanded clones.

TRBV19	TRBD1	NA	TRBJ1-1	CASRPWGQPNTEAFF	TGTGCCAGTAGGCCCTGGGGACAGCCGAACACTGAAGCTTTCTTT
TRBV28	NA	NA	TRBJ2-7	CASRLQGIGYEQYF	TGTGCCAGCAGGCTCCAGGGGATAGGCTACGAGCAGTACTTC
TRBV5-8	TRBD1	NA	TRBJ1-1	CASSRGTARGMNTEAFF	TGTGCCAGCAGCCGCGGGACAGCCCGGGGTATGAACACTGAAGCTTTCTTT
TRBV30	NA	NA	TRBJ2-5	CAWSVRETQYF	TGTGCCTGGAGTGTCCGAGAGACCCAGTACTTC
TRBV6-5	NA	NA	TRBJ2-2	CASKTGSGELFF	TGTGCCAGCAAAACAGGGTCCGGGGAGCTGTTTTTT
TRBV7-8	TRBD1	few	TRBJ2-7	CASSYATRDRVTYEQYF	TGTGCCAGCAGCTACGCGACCCGGGACAGGGTTACCTACGAGCAGTACTTC
TRBV25-1	TRBD1	few	TRBJ2-7	CASSGTGVYEQYF	TGTGCCAGCAGTGGGACAGGGGTCTACGAGCAGTACTTC
TRBV6-1	NA	NA	TRBJ1-6	CASSESSYNSPLHF	TGTGCCAGCAGTGAGAGCTCCTATAATTCACCCCTCCACTTT
TRBV7-3	TRBD2	NA	TRBJ2-5	CASSLAGGETQYF	TGTGCCAGCAGCTTGGCGGGGGGGGAGACCCAGTACTTC
TRBV5-6	NA	NA	TRBJ2-7	CASTPTPGAVTNYEQYF	TGTGCCAGCACCCCCACCCCAGGGGCGGTCACTAACTACGAGCAGTACTTC
TRBV10-3	NA	NA	TRBJ2-2	CAISFDRDMNTGELFF	TGTGCCATCAGCTTTGACAGAGATATGAACACCGGGGAGCTGTTTTTT
TRBV27	TRBD1	few	TRBJ1-4	CASSSGTGGVLFF	TGTGCCAGCAGTTCCGGGACAGGGGGGGTTCTGTTTTTT
TRBV30	NA	NA	TRBJ2-6	CAWSAGTSGANVLTF	TGTGCCTGGAGCGCCGGGACTTCTGGGGCCAACGTCCTGACTTTC
TRBV6-6	NA	NA	TRBJ2-1	CASSPTGHGGNEQFF	TGTGCCAGCAGCCCAACCGGACACGGTGGGAATGAGCAGTTCTTC
TRBV19	NA	NA	TRBJ1-5	CASSIDSSQPQHF	TGTGCCAGTAGTATAGATAGTAGTCAGCCCCAGCATTTT
TRBV5-1	TRBD1	few	TRBJ2-1	CASSSGQGPYNEQFF	TGCGCCAGCAGCTCGGGACAGGGACCCTACAATGAGCAGTTCTTC
TRBV4-2	NA	few	TRBJ2-7	CASSRQGSQGESDEQYF	TGTGCCAGCAGCCGGCAGGGGTCCCAGGGTGAGTCCGACGAGCAGTACTTC
TRBV2	TRBD1	NA	TRBJ2-7	CASANGMTGAGEQYF	TGTGCCAGCGCAAATGGGATGACAGGGGCGGGCGAGCAGTACTTC
TRBV19	NA	NA	TRBJ1-1	CASSAQVSGNTEAFF	TGTGCCAGTAGTGCTCAGGTGAGCGGGAACACTGAAGCTTTCTTT
TRBV7-9	NA	NA	TRBJ2-7	CASSSTGTYVNEQYF	TGTGCCAGCAGCTCCACCGGGACATATGTAAACGAGCAGTACTTC